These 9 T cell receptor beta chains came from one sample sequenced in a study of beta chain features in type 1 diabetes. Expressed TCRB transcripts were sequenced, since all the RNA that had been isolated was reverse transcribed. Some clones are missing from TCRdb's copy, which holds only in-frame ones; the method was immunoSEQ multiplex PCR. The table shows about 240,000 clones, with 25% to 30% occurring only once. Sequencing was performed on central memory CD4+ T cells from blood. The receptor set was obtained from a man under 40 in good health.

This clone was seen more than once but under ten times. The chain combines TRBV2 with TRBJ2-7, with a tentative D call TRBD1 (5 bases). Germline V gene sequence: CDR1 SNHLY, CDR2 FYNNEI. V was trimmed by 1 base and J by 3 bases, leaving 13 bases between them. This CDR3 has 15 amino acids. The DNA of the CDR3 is TGTGCCAGCAGTGAAGGGGGCAGGGTATACTACGAGCAGTACTTC. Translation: CASSEGGRVYYEQYF.

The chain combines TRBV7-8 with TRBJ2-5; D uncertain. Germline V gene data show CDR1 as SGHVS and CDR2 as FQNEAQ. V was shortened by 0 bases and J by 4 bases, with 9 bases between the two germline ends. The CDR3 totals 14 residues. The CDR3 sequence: CASSLAANTETQYF. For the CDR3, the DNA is TGTGCCAGCAGCTTAGCTGCTAACACAGAGACCCAGTACTTC.

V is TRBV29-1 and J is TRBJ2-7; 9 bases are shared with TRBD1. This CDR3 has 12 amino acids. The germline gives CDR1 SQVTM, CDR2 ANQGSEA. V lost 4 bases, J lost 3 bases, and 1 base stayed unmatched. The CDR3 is CSVGQGVYEQYF. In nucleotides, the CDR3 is TGCAGCGTTGGACAGGGGGTCTACGAGCAGTACTTC.

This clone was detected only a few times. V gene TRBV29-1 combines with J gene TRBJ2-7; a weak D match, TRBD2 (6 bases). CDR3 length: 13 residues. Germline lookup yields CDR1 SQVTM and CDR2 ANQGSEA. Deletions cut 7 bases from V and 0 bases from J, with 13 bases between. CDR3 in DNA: TGCAGCGCCCAGAGCGGGTCCTCCTACGAGCAGTACTTC. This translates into CSAQSGSSYEQYF.

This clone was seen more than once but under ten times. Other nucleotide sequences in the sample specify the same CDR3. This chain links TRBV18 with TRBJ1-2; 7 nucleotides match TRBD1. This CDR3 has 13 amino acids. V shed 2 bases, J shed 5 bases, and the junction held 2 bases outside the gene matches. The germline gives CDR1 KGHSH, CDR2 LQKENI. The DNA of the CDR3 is TGTGCCAGCTCACCAACAGGGGAGTATGGCTACACCTTC. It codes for CASSPTGEYGYTF.

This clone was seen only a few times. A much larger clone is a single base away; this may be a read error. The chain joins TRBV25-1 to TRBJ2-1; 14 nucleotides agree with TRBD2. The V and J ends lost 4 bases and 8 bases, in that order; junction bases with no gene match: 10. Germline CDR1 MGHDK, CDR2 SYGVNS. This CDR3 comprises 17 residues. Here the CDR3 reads CASSARTSGGTGDEQFF. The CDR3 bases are TGTGCCAGCAGTGCCCGGACTAGCGGGGGGACAGGCGATGAGCAGTTCTTC.

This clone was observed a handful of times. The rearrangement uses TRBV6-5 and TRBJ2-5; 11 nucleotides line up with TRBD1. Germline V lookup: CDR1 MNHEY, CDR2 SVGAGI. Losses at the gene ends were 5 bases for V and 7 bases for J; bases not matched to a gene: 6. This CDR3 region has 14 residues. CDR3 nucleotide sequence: TGTGCCAGCAGTACAGGGACAGGGGGAGGGACCCAGTACTTC. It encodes CASSTGTGGGTQYF.

The CDR3 nucleotides are TGTGCCAGTAGCCGGGACGGTTATAGCAATCAGCCCCAGCATTTT. Protein sequence: CASSRDGYSNQPQHF. The V call is TRBV19, the J call TRBJ1-5; tentatively, D is TRBD1 (5 bases). Germline loops: CDR1 LNHDA, CDR2 SQIVND (reference sequence). The CDR3 is 15 amino acids. V was pared by 6 bases and J by 0 bases, with 12 bases between. Using reference TRBV19 and TRBJ1-5 for the parts outside the CDR3, the full variable domain is DGGITQSPKYLFRKEGQNVTLSCEQNLNHDAMYWYRQDPGQGLRLIYYSQIVNDFQKGDIAEGYSVSREKKESFPLTVTSAQKNPTAFYLCASSRDGYSNQPQHFGDGTRLSIL.

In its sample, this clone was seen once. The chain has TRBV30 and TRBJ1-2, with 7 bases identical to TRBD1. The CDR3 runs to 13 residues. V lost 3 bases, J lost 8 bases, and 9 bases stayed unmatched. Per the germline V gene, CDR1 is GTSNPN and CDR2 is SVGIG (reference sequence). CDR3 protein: CAWSLGQAGGYTF. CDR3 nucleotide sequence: TGTGCCTGGAGCCTCGGACAGGCTGGGGGCTACACCTTC.